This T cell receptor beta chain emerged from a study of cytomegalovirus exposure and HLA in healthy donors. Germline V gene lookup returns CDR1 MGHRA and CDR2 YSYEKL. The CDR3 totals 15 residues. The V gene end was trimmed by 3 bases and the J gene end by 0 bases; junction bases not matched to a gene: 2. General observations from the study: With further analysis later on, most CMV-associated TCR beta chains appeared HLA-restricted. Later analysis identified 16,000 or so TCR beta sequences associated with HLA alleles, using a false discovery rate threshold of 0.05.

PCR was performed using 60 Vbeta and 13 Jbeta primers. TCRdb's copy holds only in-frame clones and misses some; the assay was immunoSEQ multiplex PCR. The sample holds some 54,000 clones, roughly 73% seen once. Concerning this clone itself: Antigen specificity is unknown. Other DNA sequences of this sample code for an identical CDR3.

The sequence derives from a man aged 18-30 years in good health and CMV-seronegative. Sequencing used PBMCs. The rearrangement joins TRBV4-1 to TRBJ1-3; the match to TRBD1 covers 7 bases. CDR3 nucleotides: TGCGCCAGCAGCCAGGGACAGTTCTCTGGAAACACCATATATTTT. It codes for CASSQGQFSGNTIYF.